Listed below are T cell receptor beta chains from one sample, sequenced in a study of early T cells in non-severe SARS-CoV-2 infection. TCRdb analysed the 5' RACE reads with MiXCR anew, one entry per CDR3 protein. This sample carries more than 35,000 distinct CDR3 sequences, 11% of them seen once, and the ten largest clones take less than 25%. Sequencing was done on a sample of whole blood. Receptors were obtained from an adult who was a healthcare worker with PCR-confirmed SARS-CoV-2 infection or an uninfected control (not recorded which). Both conserved end residues are part of each CDR3. The D gene is left open where the match is weak. The size field is filled for only some rows; it gives once, few, many or a size class.

TRBJ2-2 many NA TRBV28 CASSSNTGELFF TGTGCCAGCAGTTCGAACACCGGGGAGCTGTTTTTT
TRBJ2-2 many NA TRBV28 CASSLGGLSTGELFF TGTGCCAGCAGTTTAGGGGGGCTCAGCACCGGGGAGCTGTTTTTT
TRBJ2-5 many NA TRBV18 CASSPPGPSGGETQYF TGTGCCAGCTCACCCCCCGGACCATCTGGAGGAGAGACCCAGTACTTC
TRBJ2-2 NA NA TRBV7-3 CASSSAWNTGELFF TGTGCCAGCAGCTCCGCGTGGAACACCGGGGAGCTGTTTTTT
TRBJ2-1 NA NA TRBV29-1 CSVVMPGEKYNEQFF TGCAGCGTTGTTATGCCAGGAGAGAAATACAATGAGCAGTTCTTC
TRBJ1-3 NA NA TRBV7-2 CASSLSGYSGNTIYF TGTGCCAGCAGCTTATCAGGGTATTCTGGAAACACCATATATTTT
TRBJ2-2 many NA TRBV5-1 CASTLNVVQRDTGELFF TGCGCCAGCACTTTAAATGTAGTGCAACGGGACACCGGGGAGCTGTTTTTT
TRBJ2-5 few NA TRBV7-2 CASSHPDPQRVKETQYF TGTGCCAGCAGCCACCCCGATCCCCAGCGAGTCAAAGAGACCCAGTACTTC
TRBJ1-6 NA NA TRBV28 CASSSPGQRGDSPLHF TGTGCCAGCAGTTCCCCAGGACAGAGGGGAGACTCACCCCTCCACTTT
TRBJ1-4 many NA TRBV25-1 CASSDPTGIGEKLFF TGTGCCAGCAGTGACCCTACAGGGATAGGTGAAAAACTGTTTTTT
TRBJ2-7 few TRBD1 TRBV25-1 CASSESTDREYSYEQYF TGTGCCAGCAGTGAATCCACGGACAGGGAATACTCCTACGAGCAGTACTTC
TRBJ1-2 many NA TRBV20-1 CSAVTGANYGYTF TGCAGTGCCGTAACAGGAGCTAACTATGGCTACACCTTC
TRBJ2-7 few TRBD1 TRBV7-8 CASSFGTGPYEQYF TGTGCCAGCAGCTTCGGGACAGGGCCCTACGAGCAGTACTTC
TRBJ2-7 many TRBD1 TRBV7-2 CASSLEYNRGQKAYEQYF TGTGCCAGCAGCTTAGAGTACAACAGGGGCCAAAAAGCCTACGAGCAGTACTTC
TRBJ2-3 many NA TRBV11-2 CASSLEGLSTDTQYF TGTGCCAGCAGCTTAGAGGGCCTAAGCACAGATACGCAGTATTTT
TRBJ2-7 NA TRBD2 TRBV7-2 CASSLVSGSTVEQYF TGTGCCAGCAGCTTGGTTAGCGGGAGCACGGTCGAGCAGTACTTC
TRBJ1-1 many NA TRBV29-1 CSVALAPGGHTEAFF TGCAGCGTCGCGCTTGCTCCGGGAGGACACACTGAAGCTTTCTTT
TRBJ2-1 few TRBD1 TRBV4-1 CASSPTGNSDEQFF TGCGCCAGCAGCCCGACAGGGAATAGCGATGAGCAGTTCTTC
TRBJ2-7 NA NA TRBV14 CASSRWTVYEQYF TGTGCCAGCAGCCGCTGGACTGTCTACGAGCAGTACTTC
TRBJ2-3 NA NA TRBV28 CASSLAGRNTQYF TGTGCCAGCAGTTTAGCCGGACGAAATACGCAGTATTTT
TRBJ1-1 many NA TRBV12-3/TRBV12-4 CASSFSANTNTEAFF TGTGCCAGCAGTTTTTCCGCTAATACTAACACTGAAGCTTTCTTT
TRBJ2-1 NA NA TRBV7-2 CASSIGRTPGGQFF TGTGCCAGCAGCATCGGACGGACTCCAGGTGGGCAGTTCTTC
TRBJ2-7 many NA TRBV19 CAADSKQYF TGTGCCGCCGACAGTAAGCAGTACTTC
TRBJ2-7 NA NA TRBV2 CASRSRVFNEQYF TGTGCCAGCAGGAGTAGAGTTTTCAACGAGCAGTACTTC
TRBJ2-4 many TRBD1 TRBV12-3/TRBV12-4 CASTQTGAKNIQYF TGTGCCAGCACCCAGACAGGGGCCAAAAACATTCAGTACTTC
TRBJ2-1 NA NA TRBV12-3/TRBV12-4 CANRPAGTPPEQFF TGTGCCAACAGACCAGCCGGGACCCCCCCTGAGCAGTTCTTC
TRBJ2-3 many NA TRBV3-1 CASSHGGRADTQYF TGTGCCAGCAGCCACGGGGGCAGGGCAGATACGCAGTATTTT
TRBJ2-1 many NA TRBV2 CAIGSYNEQFF TGTGCCATAGGCTCCTACAATGAGCAGTTCTTC
TRBJ2-5 once NA TRBV20-1 CSARGGGGTQYF TGCAGTGCTAGAGGTGGCGGTGGCACCCAGTACTTC
TRBJ2-7 many NA TRBV29-1 CSGSNSYEQYF TGCAGCGGGTCCAACTCCTACGAGCAGTACTTC
TRBJ2-7 NA TRBD1 TRBV12-3/TRBV12-4 CASGSTGERYF TGTGCCTCGGGTTCGACAGGGGAACGCTACTTC
TRBJ1-4 few TRBD1 TRBV29-1 CSVGQNPNEKLFF TGCAGCGTGGGACAGAACCCTAATGAAAAACTGTTTTTT
TRBJ2-5 NA NA TRBV28 CASSEQPQETQYF TGTGCCAGCAGCGAGCAACCCCAAGAGACCCAGTACTTC
TRBJ2-5 few NA TRBV7-2 CASSLWVGPGETQYF TGTGCCAGCAGCTTATGGGTGGGCCCGGGGGAGACCCAGTACTTC
TRBJ2-1 many NA TRBV7-3 CASSLTGPLSRGRNEQFF TGTGCCAGCAGCTTAACTGGCCCCCTGAGCAGGGGGAGGAATGAGCAGTTCTTC
TRBJ1-3 many NA TRBV19 CASSITGHSSGNTIYF TGTGCCAGTAGTATTACAGGCCACAGCTCTGGAAACACCATATATTTT
TRBJ2-1 many TRBD2 TRBV4-2 CASSPTSGSLGNEQFF TGTGCCAGCAGCCCCACTAGCGGGAGTCTCGGGAATGAGCAGTTCTTC
TRBJ2-2 many TRBD2 TRBV5-1 CASSRTSEATGELFF TGCGCCAGCAGCCGGACTAGCGAGGCCACCGGGGAGCTGTTTTTT
TRBJ2-1 few TRBD2 TRBV6-2/TRBV6-3 CASSYGYKAGVYNEQFF TGTGCCAGCAGTTACGGATACAAAGCGGGGGTGTACAATGAGCAGTTCTTC
TRBJ1-1 NA NA TRBV27 CASSFKPAILSEAFF TGTGCCAGCAGTTTTAAGCCAGCGATACTGAGCGAAGCTTTCTTT
TRBJ1-4 NA NA TRBV15 CATSKNAGTRLNEKLFF TGTGCCACCAGCAAAAATGCCGGGACACGACTTAATGAAAAACTGTTTTTT
TRBJ1-5 once TRBD1 TRBV7-2 CASSGQGDQPQHF TGTGCCAGCAGCGGACAGGGGGATCAGCCCCAGCATTTT
TRBJ1-1 few TRBD1 TRBV20-1 CSQIQGANTEAFF TGCAGTCAAATACAGGGGGCGAACACTGAAGCTTTCTTT
TRBJ2-7 NA TRBD2 TRBV7-9 CASSLGSGTEQYF TGTGCCAGCAGCTTAGGTAGCGGGACCGAGCAGTACTTC
TRBJ2-3 NA NA TRBV11-2 CASSPARTFTLYF TGTGCCAGCAGCCCGGCCCGGACCTTTACGCTGTATTTT